Each of the 24 T cell receptor beta chains below was sequenced from the same sample in a study of T cell changes during pregnancy in multiple sclerosis. The protocol was immunoSEQ multiplex PCR, while the TCRdb copy is restricted to in-frame clones and leaves out a portion. There are 28,000 or so clones in the sample; approximately 90% occur only once, and more than 5.5% lies in the top ten. This specimen consisted of CD8+ T cells from peripheral blood mononuclear cells, obtained before pregnancy. The receptors shown here come from a female donor with multiple sclerosis, enrolled in a pregnancy study.

The V gene is TRBV6-5, the J gene TRBJ2-3, with TRBD2 matching 7 bases. V lost 7 bases and J lost 4; bases outside the gene matches: 11. The CDR3 has 15 residues. In germline, CDR1 is MNHEY, CDR2 SVGAGI. CDR3 loop: CASTPRGGLADTQYF. In nucleotides, the CDR3 is TGTGCCAGCACCCCAAGGGGAGGACTAGCAGATACGCAGTATTTT.

Here the CDR3 reads CASSPGGDETQYF. The CDR3 bases are TGTGCCAGCAGTCCGGGGGGTGACGAGACCCAGTACTTC. The chain employs TRBV6-5 and TRBJ2-5; 7 bases agree with TRBD2. Germline V gives CDR1 MNHEY, CDR2 SVGAGI. Trimming took 5 bases from V and 5 from J; bases not matched to a gene: 5. This CDR3 comprises 13 residues.

The rearrangement joins TRBV10-2 to TRBJ2-7; 9 bases align to TRBD2. This CDR3 spans 15 amino acids. The V gene end was trimmed by 6 bases and the J gene end by 5 bases; junction bases not matched to a gene: 11. Germline values: CDR1 WSHSY, CDR2 SAAADI. The chain's CDR3 is CASRSLSGSSHEQYF. The CDR3 coding sequence is TGCGCCAGCAGGTCCCTTAGCGGGAGTTCCCACGAGCAGTACTTC.

The table lists this clone with a few counts. This chain connects TRBV4-2 to TRBJ2-3, with TRBD2 matching over 7 bases. Germline values: CDR1 LGHNA, CDR2 YNFKEQ. CDR3 length: 14 amino acids. Trimming removed 6 bases from V and 3 bases from J; junction bases left unmatched: 6. The CDR3 sequence: CASSSAGVTDTQYF. CDR3 bases: TGTGCCAGCAGTTCTGCGGGAGTGACAGATACGCAGTATTTT.

The V call is TRBV4-3, the J call TRBJ1-5; TRBD1 matches at 7 bases. This CDR3 contains 16 residues. Per the germline V gene, CDR1 is LGHNA and CDR2 is YSLEER. J gave up 5 bases and V 0 bases, and 7 bases lay outside the gene matches. CDR3 sequence: CASSQDQVRGDQPQHF. CDR3 in DNA: TGCGCCAGCAGCCAAGATCAAGTCAGGGGGGATCAGCCCCAGCATTTT.

The V call is TRBV4-3, the J call TRBJ1-1, with 8 nucleotides matching TRBD1. J was trimmed by 6 bases and V by 0 bases; bases with no gene match: 9. The CDR3 is made up of 16 amino acids. Germline CDR1 is LGHNA and CDR2 is YSLEER. Written as DNA, the CDR3 is TGCGCCAGCAGCCAAGACCGGGCAGGGGGCGTCTCTGAAGCTTTCTTT. It codes for CASSQDRAGGVSEAFF.

J is TRBJ1-1 and V is TRBV4-3, with 7 bases matching TRBD1. Trimming took 0 bases from V and 5 from J; bases not matched to a gene: 12. Germline V gene lookup returns CDR1 LGHNA and CDR2 YSLEER. This CDR3 spans 17 amino acids. CDR3 protein: CASSQDEGTDPKTEAFF. The CDR3 DNA sequence: TGCGCCAGCAGCCAAGACGAAGGGACAGACCCGAAAACTGAAGCTTTCTTT.

V is TRBV6-5 and J is TRBJ2-7; TRBD2 matches at 7 bases. Germline V gene lookup returns CDR1 MNHEY and CDR2 SVGAGI. This CDR3 is 15 amino acids long. The V segment lost 3 bases and the J segment 2 bases; nucleotides outside the gene matches: 7. The CDR3 DNA follows: TGTGCCAGCAGTTATCGCCTAGCGGAGACCTACGAGCAGTACTTC. Protein: CASSYRLAETYEQYF.

This sequence joins TRBV29-1 and TRBJ2-1, with 10 bases aligning to TRBD2. Germline V gene lookup returns CDR1 SQVTM and CDR2 ANQGSEA. J gave up 4 bases and V 7 bases, and 16 bases lay outside the gene matches. The CDR3 loop spans 17 amino acids. DNA of the CDR3: TGCAGCGGAGAGGGGGCTTTGACTAGCGGGCTTTACAATGAGCAGTTCTTC. Protein: CSGEGALTSGLYNEQFF.

The rearrangement joins TRBV4-2 to TRBJ2-2, with 11 nucleotides matching TRBD1. Trimming at V came to 4 bases and at J to 3 bases, leaving 1 base not matched to a gene. Germline V lookup: CDR1 LGHNA, CDR2 YNFKEQ. This CDR3 is 15 amino acids long. The CDR3 DNA is TGTGCCAGCAGCCCGGGACAGGGGGACACCGGGGAGCTGTTTTTT. Residues: CASSPGQGDTGELFF.

The V gene is TRBV11-3, the J gene TRBJ1-1, with TRBD1 matching 7 bases. V shed 7 bases, J shed 0 bases, and the junction held 8 bases outside the gene matches. Germline V lookup: CDR1 SGHNT, CDR2 YENEEA. The CDR3 is made up of 15 amino acids. In DNA, the CDR3 is TGTGCCAGCACCCTCCGGGACAGCTTGAACACTGAAGCTTTCTTT. Amino acids: CASTLRDSLNTEAFF.

The chain has TRBV7-9 and TRBJ2-3; maybe TRBD1 (5 bases). Trimming stripped 8 bases from V and 0 bases from J, with 18 bases between. Germline V gene data show CDR1 as SEHNR and CDR2 as FQNEAQ (reference sequence). The CDR3 extends over 16 amino acids. CDR3: CASQRRGDPSTDTQYF. The CDR3 DNA follows: TGTGCCAGCCAGCGTAGGGGCGACCCTAGCACAGATACGCAGTATTTT.

The chain recombines TRBV28 with TRBJ2-7; no clear D. Per the germline V gene, CDR1 is MDHEN and CDR2 is SYDVKM. This CDR3 has 15 amino acids. Trimming shortened V by 3 bases and J by 0 bases, and 12 bases separated the two germline ends. In DNA, the CDR3 is TGTGCCAGCAGTTTTTGGCCAGTGTCCTCCTACGAGCAGTACTTC. Residues: CASSFWPVSSYEQYF.

This clone has more than one count but fewer than ten. The DNA of the CDR3 is TGTGCCAGCAGCCAACTAGCGGGAGCCCCAGATACGCAGTATTTT. Its protein is CASSQLAGAPDTQYF. The genes are TRBV4-2 and TRBJ2-3, with 10 bases fitting TRBD2. The germline V gene encodes CDR1 LGHNA and CDR2 YNFKEQ. This CDR3 is 15 amino acids long. The V gene end was trimmed by 2 bases and the J gene end by 4 bases; junction bases not matched to a gene: 3.

This chain connects TRBV28 to TRBJ1-3, with 7 bases matching TRBD1. Germline loops: CDR1 MDHEN, CDR2 SYDVKM. V gave up 3 bases and J gave up 0 bases; unmatched junction bases: 11. The CDR3 runs 18 residues. This CDR3 is CASSFPLIGTDSGNTIYF. CDR3 coding DNA: TGTGCCAGCAGTTTTCCTCTGATTGGGACAGACTCTGGAAACACCATATATTTT.

The genes are TRBV6-4 and TRBJ2-1; D remains unclear. With 2 bases removed from V and 7 bases from J, the gap between germline ends came to 15 bases. Germline CDR1 MRHNA, CDR2 SNTAGT. The CDR3 spans 15 residues. CDR3 DNA: TGTGCCAGCAGTGACATGGCGGAAGATGTAAATGAGCAGTTCTTC. Residues: CASSDMAEDVNEQFF.

In DNA form, the CDR3 reads TGTGCGGTACCTCTAGCGGGCTCCTACAATGAGCAGTTCTTC. Protein sequence: CAVPLAGSYNEQFF. V and J are TRBV19 and TRBJ2-1; 8 bases match TRBD2. This CDR3 has 14 amino acids. CDR1 and CDR2 (germline): LNHDA, SQIVND (reference sequence). Using reference TRBV19 and TRBJ2-1 for the parts outside the CDR3, the full variable domain is DGGITQSPKYLFRKEGQNVTLSCEQNLNHDAMYWYRQDPGQGLRLIYYSQIVNDFQKGDIAEGYSVSREKKESFPLTVTSAQKNPTAFYLCAVPLAGSYNEQFFGPGTRLTVL.

V usage is TRBV15 and J usage is TRBJ1-2, with D possibly matching TRBD1 (5 bases). The germline V gene has CDR1 LNHNV and CDR2 YYDKDF (reference sequence). The CDR3 is made up of 15 amino acids. Trimming removed 0 bases at V and 6 bases at J, with 14 bases between. The CDR3 protein is CATSRDWGSTNGYTF. As DNA, the CDR3 is TGTGCCACCAGCAGAGATTGGGGCAGTACGAATGGCTACACCTTC.

The CDR3 loop is CASSWLGQGAYEQYF. The CDR3 nucleotides are TGTGCCAGCAGTTGGTTGGGACAGGGGGCCTACGAGCAGTACTTC. V gene TRBV6-6 combines with J gene TRBJ2-7; 11 nucleotides match TRBD1. Germline loops: CDR1 MNHNY, CDR2 SVGAGI (reference sequence). The CDR3 covers 15 residues. J gave up 2 bases and V 4 bases, and 4 bases lay outside the gene matches.

This sequence joins TRBV6-1 and TRBJ2-2, with TRBD2 matching over 7 bases. This CDR3 has 14 residues. The V gene's germline CDR1 is MNHNS and CDR2 SASEGT. Trimming cost V 8 bases and J 3 bases; bases outside gene matches: 6. Here the CDR3 DNA reads TGTGCCAGCTCGGGGGGAATCGACACCGGGGAGCTGTTTTTT. Protein: CASSGGIDTGELFF.

The J gene is TRBJ2-7, the V gene TRBV27; the D gene is possibly TRBD2 (5 bases). The CDR3 runs to 12 residues. V was clipped by 3 bases and J by 3 bases, with 6 bases between them. The germline gives CDR1 MNHEY, CDR2 SMNVEV (reference sequence). The CDR3 DNA is TGTGCCAGCAGTTTGGCGGGCTACGAGCAGTACTTC. It encodes CASSLAGYEQYF.

The chain uses TRBV13 and TRBJ2-7; a possible D gene is TRBD1 (6 bases). The length of the CDR3 is 13 residues. Germline V CDR1 and CDR2: PRHDT, FYEKMQ (reference sequence). The ends were cut back, 4 bases at V and 10 bases at J, with 17 bases in the middle. CDR3 residues: CASSSAKVGAQYF. The CDR3 DNA reads TGTGCCAGCAGCTCGGCTAAAGTGGGGGCTCAGTACTTC.

The chain joins TRBV6-1 to TRBJ1-5, with D maybe TRBD1 (5 bases). V dropped 0 bases and J dropped 7 bases, with 7 bases sitting between them. Germline V gene data show CDR1 as MNHNS and CDR2 as SASEGT. The CDR3 extends over 13 amino acids. DNA of the CDR3: TGTGCCAGCAGTGAAGCCCGACAGCAGCCCCAGCATTTT. It specifies CASSEARQQPQHF.

The chain combines TRBV28 with TRBJ2-7, with 7 bases that match TRBD2. Germline V gene lookup returns CDR1 MDHEN and CDR2 SYDVKM. This CDR3 spans 14 amino acids. V trimming: 3 bases; J trimming: 4 bases; junction bases outside the gene matches: 6. The CDR3 is CASSFRLAAYEQYF. CDR3 coding DNA: TGTGCCAGCAGTTTTAGGCTAGCGGCATACGAGCAGTACTTC.